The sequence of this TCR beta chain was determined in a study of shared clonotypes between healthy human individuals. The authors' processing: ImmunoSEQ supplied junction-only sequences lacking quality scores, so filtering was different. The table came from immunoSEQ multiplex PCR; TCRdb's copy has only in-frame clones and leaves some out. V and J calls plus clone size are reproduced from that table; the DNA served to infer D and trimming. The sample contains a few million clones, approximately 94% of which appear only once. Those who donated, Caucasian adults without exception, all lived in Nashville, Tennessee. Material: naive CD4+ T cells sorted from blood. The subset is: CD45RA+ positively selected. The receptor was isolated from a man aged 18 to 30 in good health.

The CDR3 bases are TGTGCCAGCAGTCCCACCTCTTTAGTCGGGAGCTACACCTTC. Residues: CASSPTSLVGSYTF. This chain links TRBV28 with TRBJ1-2; D is ambiguous. Trimming removed 5 bases from V and 9 bases from J, with 19 bases in between. In germline, CDR1 is MDHEN, CDR2 SYDVKM. The CDR3 has 14 residues.